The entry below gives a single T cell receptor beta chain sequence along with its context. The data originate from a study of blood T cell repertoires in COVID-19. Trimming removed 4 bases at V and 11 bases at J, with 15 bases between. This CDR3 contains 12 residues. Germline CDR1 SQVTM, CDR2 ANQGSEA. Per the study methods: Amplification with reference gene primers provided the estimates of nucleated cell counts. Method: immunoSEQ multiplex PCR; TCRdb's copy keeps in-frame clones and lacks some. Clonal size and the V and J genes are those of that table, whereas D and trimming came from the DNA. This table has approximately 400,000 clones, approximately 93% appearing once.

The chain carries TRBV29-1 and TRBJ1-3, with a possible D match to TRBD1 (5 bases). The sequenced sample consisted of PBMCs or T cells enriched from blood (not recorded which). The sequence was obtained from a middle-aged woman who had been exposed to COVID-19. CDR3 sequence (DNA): TGCAGCGTTGGGCCGGCGGGGGGTGCCATATATTTT. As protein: CSVGPAGGAIYF.